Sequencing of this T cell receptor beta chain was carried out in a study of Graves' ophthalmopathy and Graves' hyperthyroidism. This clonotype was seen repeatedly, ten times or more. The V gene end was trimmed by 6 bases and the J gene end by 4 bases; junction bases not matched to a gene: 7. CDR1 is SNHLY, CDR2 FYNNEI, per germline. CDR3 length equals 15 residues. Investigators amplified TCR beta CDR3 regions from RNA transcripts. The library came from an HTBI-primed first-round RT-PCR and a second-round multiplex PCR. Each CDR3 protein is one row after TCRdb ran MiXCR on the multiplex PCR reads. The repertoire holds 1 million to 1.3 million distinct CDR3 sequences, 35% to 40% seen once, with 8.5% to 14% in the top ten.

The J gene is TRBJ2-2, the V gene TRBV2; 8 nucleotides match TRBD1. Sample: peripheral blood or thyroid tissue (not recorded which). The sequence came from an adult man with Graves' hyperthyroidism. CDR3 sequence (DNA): TGTGCCAGCAGAGGGGGACAGGCGGTCACCGGGGAGCTGTTTTTT. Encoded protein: CASRGGQAVTGELFF.